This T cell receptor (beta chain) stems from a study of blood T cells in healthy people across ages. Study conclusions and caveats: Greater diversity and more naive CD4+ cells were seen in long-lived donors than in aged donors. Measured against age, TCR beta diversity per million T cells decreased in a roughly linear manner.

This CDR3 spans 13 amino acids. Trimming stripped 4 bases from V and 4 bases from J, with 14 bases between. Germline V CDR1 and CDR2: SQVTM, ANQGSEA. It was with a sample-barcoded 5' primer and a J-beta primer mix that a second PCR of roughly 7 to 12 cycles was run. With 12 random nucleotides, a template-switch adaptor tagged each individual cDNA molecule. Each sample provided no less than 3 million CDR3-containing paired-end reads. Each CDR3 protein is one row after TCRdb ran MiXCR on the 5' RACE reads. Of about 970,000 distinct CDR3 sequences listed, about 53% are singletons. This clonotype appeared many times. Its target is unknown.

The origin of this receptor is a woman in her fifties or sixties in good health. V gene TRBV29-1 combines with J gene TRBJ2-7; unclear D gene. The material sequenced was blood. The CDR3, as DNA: TGCAGCGTTGCGGGTGGGCAGTATTACGAGCAGTACTTC. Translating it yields CSVAGGQYYEQYF.